The entry that follows covers one T cell receptor beta chain sequence. What antigen it recognizes has not been identified. No quality values exist for individual bases; no much larger clone is one base distant. The entry originates in a study of shared T cell receptors in the human thymus (dated by TCRdb to the early 2020s). About the full investigation: The study examined how self-reactive, shared T-cell receptor alpha chains are generated in the human thymus.

V gives up 6 bases and J gives up 2 bases, and the segment between their germline ends measures 11 bases. There are 13 amino acids in the CDR3, from cysteine to phenylalanine inclusive. This entry keeps only the CDR3 DNA: 39 bases, framed from base 1. The germline V gene yields MDHEN for CDR1 and SYDVKM for CDR2. Library preparation was by the immunoSEQ multiplex PCR assay. In its TCRdb copy, this immuneACCESS table keeps in-frame sequences only and misses some clones. Where compared with another copy, unresolved V genes explain less than half of these, and the others have no known cause. Within this sample are 600,000 or so clones, with roughly 86% of them counted one time only. The ten largest clonotypes hold 0.009% to 0.0095% of the sample. This sample was also put to use in a study of human thymus T cells. From that second study: The donors were immunologically healthy infants in Finland who had open corrective cardiac surgery for congenital heart defects. The thymus tissue came from surgical resects taken out during corrective cardiac surgery. Both the thymic and the peripheral blood repertoires appeared to show biased V and J gene segment usage. The related research found that thymic TCR repertoires overlapped highly between unrelated individuals. The study described the TCR alpha and beta repertoires in fewer than 10 infant thymus samples and a handful of matching peripheral blood samples. The infant donors were roughly 7 to 250 days old, and the cohort included several males and two females. Thymocytes were released mechanically from tissue and stored at -70 °C as pellets of about 8.5-31 million cells. A QIAsymphony instrument was used to extract genomic DNA from frozen cell pellets. TCRB and TCRAD loci were amplified from a standardized quantity of quality-controlled genomic DNA using the immunoSEQ multiplex PCR assay. Amplicons spanned the V(D)J region at a length sufficient to cover the CDR3 and identify V and J genes. The commercial immunoSEQ service was used to sequence amplicons on an Illumina platform. Primer bias and sequencing errors were corrected as previously described, and TCRAD and TCRB were defined on the basis of the IMGT database. The repertoires were analysed using immunoSEQ Analyzer 3.0 and VDJTools for basic statistics, V/J segment usage, diversity estimates, rarefaction and pairwise overlap. Diversity was estimated using the Chao1, ChaoE, Efron-Thisted, Shannon and inverse Simpson indices, and was also estimated on datasets down-sampled to the size of the smallest sample. Repertoire overlap used strict matching of CDR3 nucleotide sequence, V gene and J gene, with Jaccard-based multidimensional scaling clustering. Thymus samples yielded on average roughly 800,000 unique TCRB clonotypes, compared with around 79,000 from blood samples.

This TCR was sampled from a boy under two years old with a congenital heart defect. Donor details come from another sample of the same person, matched by shared clones. The chain links TRBV28 with TRBJ2-7; possibly the D gene is TRBD1, per 6 matching bases. Sequenced material: thymocytes. In nucleotides, the sequence is TGTGCCAGCAGACAGGGATCCACCTACGAGCAGTACTTC. It translates to CASRQGSTYEQYF.